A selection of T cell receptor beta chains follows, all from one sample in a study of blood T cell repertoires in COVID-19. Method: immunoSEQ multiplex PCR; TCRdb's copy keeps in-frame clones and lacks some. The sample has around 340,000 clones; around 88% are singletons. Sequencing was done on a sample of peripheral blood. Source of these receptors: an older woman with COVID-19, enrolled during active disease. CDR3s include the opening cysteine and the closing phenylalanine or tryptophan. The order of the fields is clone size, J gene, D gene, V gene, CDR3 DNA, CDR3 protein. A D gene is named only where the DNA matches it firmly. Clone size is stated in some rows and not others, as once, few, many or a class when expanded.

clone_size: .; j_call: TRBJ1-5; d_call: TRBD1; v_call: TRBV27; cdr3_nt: TGTGCCAGCAGTCATTATGGGGGGACAGGGCCTAGCAATCAGCCCCAGCATTTT; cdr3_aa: CASSHYGGTGPSNQPQHF
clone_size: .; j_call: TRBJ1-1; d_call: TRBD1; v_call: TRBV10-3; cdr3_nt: TGTGCCATCAGTGTCGGGACAGGGGGCACTGAAGCTTTCTTT; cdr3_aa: CAISVGTGGTEAFF
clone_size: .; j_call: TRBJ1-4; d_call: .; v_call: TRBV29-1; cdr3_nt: TGCAGCGTTGACGCAGGGCTAGCTAATGAAAAACTGTTTTTT; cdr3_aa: CSVDAGLANEKLFF
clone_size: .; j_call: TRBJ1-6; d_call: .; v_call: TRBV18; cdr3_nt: TGTGCCAGCTCCCCCCGGTTTCAAGATAATTCACCCCTCCACTTT; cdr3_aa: CASSPRFQDNSPLHF
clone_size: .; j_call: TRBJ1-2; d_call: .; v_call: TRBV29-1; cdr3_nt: TGCAGCGTTGAAGGGGCGGGGGTCGTCTATGGCTACACCTTC; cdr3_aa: CSVEGAGVVYGYTF
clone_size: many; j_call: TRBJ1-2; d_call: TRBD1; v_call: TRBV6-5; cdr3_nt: TGTGCCAGCAGTTTACAGGGGGCGCGGGGTGGCTACACCTTC; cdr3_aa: CASSLQGARGGYTF
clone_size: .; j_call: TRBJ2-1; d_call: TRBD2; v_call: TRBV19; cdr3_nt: TGTGCCAGTAGTACCCGGACTAGCGGGGGGAAGAACAATGAGCAGTTCTTC; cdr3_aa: CASSTRTSGGKNNEQFF
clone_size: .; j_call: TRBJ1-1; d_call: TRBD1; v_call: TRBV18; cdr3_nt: TGTGCCAGCTTAGGGACAGGGGACACTGAAGCTTTCTTT; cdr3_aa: CASLGTGDTEAFF
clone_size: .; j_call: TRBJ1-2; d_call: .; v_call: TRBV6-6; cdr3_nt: TGTGCCAGCAGTCCCGGCGGGACGAATGGCTACACCTTC; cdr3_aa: CASSPGGTNGYTF
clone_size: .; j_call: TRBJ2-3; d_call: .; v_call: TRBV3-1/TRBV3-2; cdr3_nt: TGTGCCAGCAGCCAAGGAGCGGCCCCCACAGATACGCAGTATTTT; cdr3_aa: CASSQGAAPTDTQYF
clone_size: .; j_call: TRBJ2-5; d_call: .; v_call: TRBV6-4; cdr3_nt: TGTGCCAGCAGCGCACCGGGACCCAGGGGTCGCGGCCCTGGGGAGAAGTACTTC; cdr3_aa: CASSAPGPRGRGPGEKYF
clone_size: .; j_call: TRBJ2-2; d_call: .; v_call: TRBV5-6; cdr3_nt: TGTGCCAGCAGCTTAATACAGGGCGACACCGGGGAGCTGTTTTTT; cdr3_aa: CASSLIQGDTGELFF
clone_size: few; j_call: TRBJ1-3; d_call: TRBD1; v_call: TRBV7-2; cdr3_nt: TGTGCCAGCAGCTTAGGGGACAGGGCTGGAAACACCATATATTTT; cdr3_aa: CASSLGDRAGNTIYF
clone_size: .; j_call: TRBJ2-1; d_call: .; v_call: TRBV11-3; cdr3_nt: TGTGCCAGCAGCTTGGGCAGGGGCTACCTAGAGAATGAGCAGTTCTTC; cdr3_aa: CASSLGRGYLENEQFF
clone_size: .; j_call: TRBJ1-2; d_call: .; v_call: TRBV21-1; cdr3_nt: TGTGCCAGCAGCAAAGAGAGCAGCAGCGACCTAGGAGCTAACTATGGCTACACCTTC; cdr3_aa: CASSKESSSDLGANYGYTF
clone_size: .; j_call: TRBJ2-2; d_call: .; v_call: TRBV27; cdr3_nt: TGTGCCAGCAGTGTTTCGCGGTTATCGAACACCGGGGAGCTGTTTTTT; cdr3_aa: CASSVSRLSNTGELFF
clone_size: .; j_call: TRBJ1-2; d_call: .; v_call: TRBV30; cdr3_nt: TGTGCCTGGACCGCGGTCTGGGATGGCTACACCTTC; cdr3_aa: CAWTAVWDGYTF
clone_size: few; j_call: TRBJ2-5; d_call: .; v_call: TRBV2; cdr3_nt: TGTGCCAGCGGGAGGAACCAAGAGACCCAGTACTTC; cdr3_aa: CASGRNQETQYF
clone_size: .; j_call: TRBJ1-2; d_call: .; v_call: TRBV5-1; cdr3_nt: TGCGCCAGCAGCCTAGACAGCGACTATGGCTACACCTTC; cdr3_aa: CASSLDSDYGYTF
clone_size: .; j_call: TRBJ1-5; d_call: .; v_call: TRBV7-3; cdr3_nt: TGTGCCAGCAGCTTGAACGGGGGGCCAGGACAGCCCCAGCATTTT; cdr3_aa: CASSLNGGPGQPQHF
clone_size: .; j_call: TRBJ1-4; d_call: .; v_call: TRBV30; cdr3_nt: TGTGCCTGGAGCCCGATCGGGGGTAGAGAAAAACTGTTTTTT; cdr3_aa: CAWSPIGGREKLFF
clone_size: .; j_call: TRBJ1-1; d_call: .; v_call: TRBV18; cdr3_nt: TGTGCCAGCTCACCCGAGGGTCTGAACACTGAAGCTTTCTTT; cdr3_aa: CASSPEGLNTEAFF
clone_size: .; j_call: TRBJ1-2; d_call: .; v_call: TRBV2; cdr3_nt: TGTGCCAGCAGTGACGAGGGCAACTATGGCTACACCTTC; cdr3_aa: CASSDEGNYGYTF
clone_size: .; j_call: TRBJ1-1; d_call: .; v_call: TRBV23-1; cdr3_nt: TGCGCCAGCAGTCTAATCCCGGCAGGCGAAGCTTTCTTT; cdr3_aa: CASSLIPAGEAFF
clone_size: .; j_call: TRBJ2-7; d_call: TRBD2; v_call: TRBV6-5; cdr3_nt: TGTGCCAGCAGACTGACTAGCGGGTTTTACTACGAGCAGTACTTC; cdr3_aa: CASRLTSGFYYEQYF
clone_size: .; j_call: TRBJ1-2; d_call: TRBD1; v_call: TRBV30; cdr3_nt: TGTGCCTGGACACCGGGACAGGGGTTGAGTGGCTACACCTTC; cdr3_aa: CAWTPGQGLSGYTF
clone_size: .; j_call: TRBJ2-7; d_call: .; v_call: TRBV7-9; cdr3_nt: TGTGCCAGCAGCCTTGGAGGAGGGACAGACTACGAGCAGTACTTC; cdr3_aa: CASSLGGGTDYEQYF
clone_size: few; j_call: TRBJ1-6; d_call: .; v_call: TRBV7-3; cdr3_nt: TGTGCCAGCAGCTTAAGACAGAATTCACCCCTCCACTTT; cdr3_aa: CASSLRQNSPLHF
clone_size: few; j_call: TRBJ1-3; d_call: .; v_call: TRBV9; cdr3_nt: TGTGCCAGCAGCGTAGCTAGGCAGCTTGGAAACACCATATATTTT; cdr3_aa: CASSVARQLGNTIYF
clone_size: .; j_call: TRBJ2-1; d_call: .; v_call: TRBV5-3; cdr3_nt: TGTGCCAGAAGCCGCGGGACAGTCCCAAAAGTGTACAATGAGCAGTTCTTC; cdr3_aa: CARSRGTVPKVYNEQFF
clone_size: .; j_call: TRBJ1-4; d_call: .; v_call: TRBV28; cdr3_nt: TGTGCCAGCAAGGAGGGACGTGAAAAACTGTTTTTT; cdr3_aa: CASKEGREKLFF
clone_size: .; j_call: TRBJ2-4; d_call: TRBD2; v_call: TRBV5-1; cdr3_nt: TGCGCCAGCAGCCCGGGGGGAAGTACCAAAAACATTCAGTACTTC; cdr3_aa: CASSPGGSTKNIQYF
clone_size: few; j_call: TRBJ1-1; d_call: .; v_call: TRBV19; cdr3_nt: TGTGCCAGTGATACAGGGAGGGGAACTGAAGCTTTCTTT; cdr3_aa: CASDTGRGTEAFF
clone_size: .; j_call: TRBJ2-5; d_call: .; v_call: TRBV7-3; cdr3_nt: TGTGCCAGCAGCTACGGCGGCGAGACCCAGTACTTC; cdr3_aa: CASSYGGETQYF
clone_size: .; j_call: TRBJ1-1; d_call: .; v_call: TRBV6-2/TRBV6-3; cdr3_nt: TGTGCCAGCAGTCAAGCCTACTTGACTGAAGCTTTCTTT; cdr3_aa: CASSQAYLTEAFF
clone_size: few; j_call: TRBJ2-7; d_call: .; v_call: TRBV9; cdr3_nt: TGTGCCAGCAGCGTAGGGGGGGACGCCGCGTACGAGCAGTACTTC; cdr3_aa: CASSVGGDAAYEQYF
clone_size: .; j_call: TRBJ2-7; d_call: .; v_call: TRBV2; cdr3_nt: TGTGCCAGCGAGGGAAGCTCCTACGAGCAGTACTTC; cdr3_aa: CASEGSSYEQYF
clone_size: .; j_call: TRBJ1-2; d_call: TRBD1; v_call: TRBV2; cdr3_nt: TGTGCCAGCAGTGGCCGGGACAGGGTTGGCTACACCTTC; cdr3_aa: CASSGRDRVGYTF
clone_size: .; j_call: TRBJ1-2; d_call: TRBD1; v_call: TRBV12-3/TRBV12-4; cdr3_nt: TGTGCCAGCAGTTCCGGGACAGTCTATGGCTACACCTTC; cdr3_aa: CASSSGTVYGYTF
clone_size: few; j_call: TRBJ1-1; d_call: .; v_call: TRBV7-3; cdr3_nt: TGTGCCAGCAGTTTTATACAGGACACTGAAGCTTTCTTT; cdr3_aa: CASSFIQDTEAFF